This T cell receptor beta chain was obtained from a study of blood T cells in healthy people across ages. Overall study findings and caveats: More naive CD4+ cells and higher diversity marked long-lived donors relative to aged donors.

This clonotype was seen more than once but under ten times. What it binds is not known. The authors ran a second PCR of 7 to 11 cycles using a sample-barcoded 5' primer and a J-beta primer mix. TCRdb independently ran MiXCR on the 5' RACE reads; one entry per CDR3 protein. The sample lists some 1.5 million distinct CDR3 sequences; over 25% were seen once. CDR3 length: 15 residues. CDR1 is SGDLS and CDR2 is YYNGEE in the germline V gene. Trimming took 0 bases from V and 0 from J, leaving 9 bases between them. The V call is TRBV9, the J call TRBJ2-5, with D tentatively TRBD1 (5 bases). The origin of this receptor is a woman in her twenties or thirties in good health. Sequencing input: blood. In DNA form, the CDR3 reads TGTGCCAGCAGCGTAGATGGCAGGGACCAAGAGACCCAGTACTTC. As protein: CASSVDGRDQETQYF.